By share, the clone carrying this TCR beta chain ranks as medium-sized. Its antigen is unidentified. At the DNA level, this CDR3 is encoded by other sequences in the same sample as well. This sample stems from a study of CD8+ T cells in alopecia areata. Study background: The share of scalp area affected provided the severity score for treated patients. Overall study results and limits: On tofacitinib, scalp clonality and expanded CD8+ clones among top 100 fell significantly. Uncertainty remains about how baseline CD8+ expansion links to response, with one nonresponder.

CDR3 length: 13 residues. CDR1 and CDR2 from the germline V gene are MNHEY and SMNVEV (reference sequence). V gave up 3 bases and J gave up 2 bases, with 7 bases separating them. TCR sequencing used cDNA made by reverse transcription of extracted RNA. Method: immunoSEQ multiplex PCR; TCRdb's copy keeps in-frame clones and lacks some. The sample yields some 100,000 clones, roughly 45% seen once. Treatment: oral pan-JAK inhibitor, 5-10 mg twice daily. The input for sequencing was CD8+ T cells sorted from blood, taken at week 24, from a patient treated with tofacitinib. The J gene is TRBJ1-1, the V gene TRBV27; D is unclear. The receptor was derived from a human donor with alopecia areata. CDR3 sequence reads: CASSLLGNTEAFF. The CDR3, as DNA: TGTGCCAGCAGTTTGTTAGGAAACACTGAAGCTTTCTTT.